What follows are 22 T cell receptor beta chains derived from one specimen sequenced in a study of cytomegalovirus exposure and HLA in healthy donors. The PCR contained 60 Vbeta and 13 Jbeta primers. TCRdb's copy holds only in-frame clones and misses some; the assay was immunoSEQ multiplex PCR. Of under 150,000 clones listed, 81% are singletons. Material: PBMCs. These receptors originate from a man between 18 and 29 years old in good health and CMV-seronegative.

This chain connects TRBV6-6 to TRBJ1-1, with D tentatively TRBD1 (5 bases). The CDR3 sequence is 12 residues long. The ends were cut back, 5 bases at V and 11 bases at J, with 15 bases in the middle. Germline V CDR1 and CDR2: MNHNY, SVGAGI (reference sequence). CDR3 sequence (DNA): TGTGCCAGCAGTAATGACGGGGGAATGGCTTTCTTT. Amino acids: CASSNDGGMAFF.

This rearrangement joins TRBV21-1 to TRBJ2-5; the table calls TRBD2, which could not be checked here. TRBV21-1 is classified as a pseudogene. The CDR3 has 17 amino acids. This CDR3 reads CASSKAWRRGGSETQYF. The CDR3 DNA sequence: TGTGCCAGCAGCAAAGCATGGAGGAGGGGAGGATCAGAGACCCAGTACTTC.

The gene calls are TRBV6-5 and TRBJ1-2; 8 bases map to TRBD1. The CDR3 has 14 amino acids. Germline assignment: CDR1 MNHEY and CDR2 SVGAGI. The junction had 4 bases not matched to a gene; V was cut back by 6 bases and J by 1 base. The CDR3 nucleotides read TGTGCCAGCAGAGACAGGGGACTTAACTATGGCTACACCTTC. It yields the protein CASRDRGLNYGYTF.

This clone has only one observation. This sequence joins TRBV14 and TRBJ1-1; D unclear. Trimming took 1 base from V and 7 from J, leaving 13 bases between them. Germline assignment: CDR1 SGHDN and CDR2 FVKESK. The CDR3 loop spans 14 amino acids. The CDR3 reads CASSQVQGSGEAFF. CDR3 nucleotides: TGTGCCAGCAGCCAAGTACAAGGGAGTGGTGAAGCTTTCTTT.

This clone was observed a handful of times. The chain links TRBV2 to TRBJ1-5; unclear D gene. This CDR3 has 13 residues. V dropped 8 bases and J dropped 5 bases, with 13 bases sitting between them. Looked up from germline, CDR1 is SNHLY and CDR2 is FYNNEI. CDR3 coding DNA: TGTGCCAGCTCAGCGAATTGGGATCAGCCCCAGCATTTT. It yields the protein CASSANWDQPQHF.

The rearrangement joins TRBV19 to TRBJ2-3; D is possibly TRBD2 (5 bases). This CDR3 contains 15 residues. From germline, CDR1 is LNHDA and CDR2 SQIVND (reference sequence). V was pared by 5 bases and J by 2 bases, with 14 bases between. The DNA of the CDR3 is TGTGCCAGTAGTGAAGGGAGACGGTTCACAGATACGCAGTATTTT. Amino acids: CASSEGRRFTDTQYF.

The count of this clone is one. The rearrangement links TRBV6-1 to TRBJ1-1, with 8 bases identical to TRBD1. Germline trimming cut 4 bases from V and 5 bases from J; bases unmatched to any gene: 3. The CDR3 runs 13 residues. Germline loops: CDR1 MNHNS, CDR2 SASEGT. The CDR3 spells CASSAQGATEAFF. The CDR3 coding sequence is TGTGCCAGCAGTGCTCAGGGGGCAACTGAAGCTTTCTTT.

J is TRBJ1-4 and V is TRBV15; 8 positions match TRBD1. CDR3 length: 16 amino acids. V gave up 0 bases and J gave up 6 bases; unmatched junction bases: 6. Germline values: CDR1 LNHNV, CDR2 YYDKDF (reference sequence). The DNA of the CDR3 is TGTGCCACCAGCAGAGATGCCGGGACAGGATATGAAAAACTGTTTTTT. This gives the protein CATSRDAGTGYEKLFF.

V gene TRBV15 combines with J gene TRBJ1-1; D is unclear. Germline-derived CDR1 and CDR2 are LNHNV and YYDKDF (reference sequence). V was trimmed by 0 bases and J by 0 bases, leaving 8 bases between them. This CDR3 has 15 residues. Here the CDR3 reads CATSRDRLVNTEAFF. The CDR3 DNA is TGTGCCACCAGCAGAGATCGGTTAGTGAACACTGAAGCTTTCTTT.

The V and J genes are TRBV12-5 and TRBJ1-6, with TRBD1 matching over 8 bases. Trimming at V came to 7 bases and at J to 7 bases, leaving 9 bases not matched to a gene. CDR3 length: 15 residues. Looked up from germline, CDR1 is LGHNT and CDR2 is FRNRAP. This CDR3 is CASAPQGANNSPLHF. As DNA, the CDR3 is TGTGCTAGTGCCCCCCAGGGGGCAAACAATTCACCCCTCCACTTT. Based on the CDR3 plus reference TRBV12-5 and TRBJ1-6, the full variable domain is DARVTQTPRHKVTEMGQEVTMRCQPILGHNTVFWYRQTMMQGLELLAYFRNRAPLDDSGMPKDRFSAEMPDATLATLKIQPSEPRDSAVYFCASAPQGANNSPLHFGNGTRLTVT.

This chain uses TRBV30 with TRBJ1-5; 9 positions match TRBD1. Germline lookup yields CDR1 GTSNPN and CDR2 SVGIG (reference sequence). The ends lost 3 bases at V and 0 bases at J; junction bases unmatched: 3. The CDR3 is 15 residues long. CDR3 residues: CAWRGQGYSNQPQHF. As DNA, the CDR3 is TGTGCCTGGAGGGGACAGGGCTATAGCAATCAGCCCCAGCATTTT.

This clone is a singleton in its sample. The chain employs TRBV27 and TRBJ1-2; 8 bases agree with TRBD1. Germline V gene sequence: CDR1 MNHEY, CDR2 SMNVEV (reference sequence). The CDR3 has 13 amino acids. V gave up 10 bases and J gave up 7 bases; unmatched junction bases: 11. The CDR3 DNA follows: TGTGCCACCAGAGCTCAGGGGGCGGTTGGCTACACCTTC. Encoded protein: CATRAQGAVGYTF.

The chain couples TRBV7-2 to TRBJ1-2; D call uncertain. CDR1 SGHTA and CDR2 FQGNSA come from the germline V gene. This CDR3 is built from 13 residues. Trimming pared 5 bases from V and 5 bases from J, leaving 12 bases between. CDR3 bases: TGTGCCAGCAGCCGGCTGGGCTGGTATGGCTACACCTTC. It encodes CASSRLGWYGYTF.

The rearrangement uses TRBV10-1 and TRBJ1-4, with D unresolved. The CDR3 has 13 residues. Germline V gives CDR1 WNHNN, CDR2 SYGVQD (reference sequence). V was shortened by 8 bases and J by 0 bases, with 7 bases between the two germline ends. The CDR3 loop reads CASPYATNEKLFF. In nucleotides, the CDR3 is TGCGCCAGCCCTTATGCAACTAATGAAAAACTGTTTTTT.

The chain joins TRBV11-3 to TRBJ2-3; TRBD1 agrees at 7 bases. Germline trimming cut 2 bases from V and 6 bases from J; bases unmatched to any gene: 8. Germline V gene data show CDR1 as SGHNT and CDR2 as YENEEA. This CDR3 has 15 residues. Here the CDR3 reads CASSLRTGAWDTQYF. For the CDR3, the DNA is TGTGCCAGCAGCTTACGGACAGGCGCCTGGGATACGCAGTATTTT. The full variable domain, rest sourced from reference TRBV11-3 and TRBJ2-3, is EAGVVQSPRYKIIEKKQPVAFWCNPISGHNTLYWYLQNLGQGPELLIRYENEEAVDDSQLPKDRFSAERLKGVDSTLKIQPAELGDSAVYLCASSLRTGAWDTQYFGPGTRLTVL.

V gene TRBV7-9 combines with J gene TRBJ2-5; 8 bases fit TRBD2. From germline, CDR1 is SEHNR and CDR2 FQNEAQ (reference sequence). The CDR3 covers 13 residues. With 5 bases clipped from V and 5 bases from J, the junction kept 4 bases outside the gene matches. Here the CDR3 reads CASSAGGEETQYF. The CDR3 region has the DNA TGTGCCAGCAGCGCCGGGGGGGAGGAGACCCAGTACTTC.

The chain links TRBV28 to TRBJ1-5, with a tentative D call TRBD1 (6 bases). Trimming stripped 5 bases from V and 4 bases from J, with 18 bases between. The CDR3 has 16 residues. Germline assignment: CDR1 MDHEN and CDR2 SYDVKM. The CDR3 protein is CASSLIQGLGNQPQHF. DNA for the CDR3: TGTGCCAGCAGTCTAATACAGGGCCTGGGTAATCAGCCCCAGCATTTT.

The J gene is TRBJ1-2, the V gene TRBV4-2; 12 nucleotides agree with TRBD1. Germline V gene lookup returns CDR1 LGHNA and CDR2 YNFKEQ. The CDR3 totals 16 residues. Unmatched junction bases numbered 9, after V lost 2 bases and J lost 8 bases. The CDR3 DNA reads TGTGCCAGCAGCCAATCGGGGACAGGGGGCCGGGGGGGCTACACCTTC. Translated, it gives CASSQSGTGGRGGYTF.

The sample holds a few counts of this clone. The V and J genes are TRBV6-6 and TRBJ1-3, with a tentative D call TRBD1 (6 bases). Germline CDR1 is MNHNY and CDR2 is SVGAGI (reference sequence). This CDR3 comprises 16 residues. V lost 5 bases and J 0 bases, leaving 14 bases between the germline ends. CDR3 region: CASSPATGFSGNTIYF. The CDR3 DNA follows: TGTGCCAGCAGTCCCGCAACAGGGTTCTCTGGAAACACCATATATTTT.

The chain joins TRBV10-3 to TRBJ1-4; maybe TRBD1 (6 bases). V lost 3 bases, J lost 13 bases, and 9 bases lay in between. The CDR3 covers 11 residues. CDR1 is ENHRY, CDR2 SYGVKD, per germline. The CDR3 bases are TGTGCCATCAGTGATACACAGGGACTGTTTTTT. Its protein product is CAISDTQGLFF.

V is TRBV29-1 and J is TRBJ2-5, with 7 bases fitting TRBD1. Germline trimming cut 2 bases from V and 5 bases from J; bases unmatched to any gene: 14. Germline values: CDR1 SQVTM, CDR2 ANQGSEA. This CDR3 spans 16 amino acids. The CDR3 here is CSVEKNNDRVGETQYF. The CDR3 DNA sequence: TGCAGCGTTGAAAAAAACAATGACAGGGTTGGGGAGACCCAGTACTTC.

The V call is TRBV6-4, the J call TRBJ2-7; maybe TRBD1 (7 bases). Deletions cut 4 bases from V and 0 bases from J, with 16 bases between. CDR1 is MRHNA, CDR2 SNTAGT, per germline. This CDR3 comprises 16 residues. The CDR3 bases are TGTGCCAGCAGTGTCCGGAGGGACAGCCCCTCCTACGAGCAGTACTTC. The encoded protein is CASSVRRDSPSYEQYF.